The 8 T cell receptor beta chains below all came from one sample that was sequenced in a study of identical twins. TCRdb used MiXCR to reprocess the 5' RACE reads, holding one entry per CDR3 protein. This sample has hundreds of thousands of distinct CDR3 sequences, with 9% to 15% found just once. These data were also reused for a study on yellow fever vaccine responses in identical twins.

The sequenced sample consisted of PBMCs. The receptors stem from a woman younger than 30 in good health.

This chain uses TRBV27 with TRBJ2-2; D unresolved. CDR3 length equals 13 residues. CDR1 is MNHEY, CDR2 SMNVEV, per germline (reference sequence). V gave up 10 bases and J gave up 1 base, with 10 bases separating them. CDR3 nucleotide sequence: TGTGCCATACTCGACTGGAACACCGGGGAGCTGTTTTTT. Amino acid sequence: CAILDWNTGELFF.

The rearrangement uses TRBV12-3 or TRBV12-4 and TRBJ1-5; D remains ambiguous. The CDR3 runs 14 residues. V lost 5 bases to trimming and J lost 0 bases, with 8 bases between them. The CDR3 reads CASSQRYSNQPQHF. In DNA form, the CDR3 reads TGTGCCAGCAGTCAGAGGTATAGCAATCAGCCCCAGCATTTT.

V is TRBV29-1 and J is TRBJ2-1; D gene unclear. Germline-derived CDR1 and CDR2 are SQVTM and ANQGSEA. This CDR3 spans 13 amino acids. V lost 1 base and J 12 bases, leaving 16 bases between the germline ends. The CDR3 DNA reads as TGCAGCGTTGAAGCAAGGGCTTCGTATGCGCAGTTCTTC. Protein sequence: CSVEARASYAQFF.

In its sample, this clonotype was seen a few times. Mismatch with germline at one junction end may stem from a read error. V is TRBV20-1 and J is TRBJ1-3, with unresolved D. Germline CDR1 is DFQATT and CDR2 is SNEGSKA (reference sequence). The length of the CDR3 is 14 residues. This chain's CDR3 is CSADRTSSGNTTYF. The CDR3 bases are TGCAGTGCCGACCGGACGAGCTCTGGAAACACCACATATTTT.

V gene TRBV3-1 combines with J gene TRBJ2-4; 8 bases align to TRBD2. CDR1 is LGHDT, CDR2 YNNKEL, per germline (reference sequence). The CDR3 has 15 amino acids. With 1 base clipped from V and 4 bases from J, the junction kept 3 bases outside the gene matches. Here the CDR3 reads CASSQAGLVKNIQYF. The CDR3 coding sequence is TGTGCCAGCAGCCAAGCGGGACTAGTAAAAAACATTCAGTACTTC. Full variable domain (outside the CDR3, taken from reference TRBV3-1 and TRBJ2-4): DTAVSQTPKYLVTQMGNDKSIKCEQNLGHDTMYWYKQDSKKFLKIMFSYNNKELIINETVPNRFSPKSPDKAHLNLHINSLELGDSAVYFCASSQAGLVKNIQYFGAGTRLSVL.

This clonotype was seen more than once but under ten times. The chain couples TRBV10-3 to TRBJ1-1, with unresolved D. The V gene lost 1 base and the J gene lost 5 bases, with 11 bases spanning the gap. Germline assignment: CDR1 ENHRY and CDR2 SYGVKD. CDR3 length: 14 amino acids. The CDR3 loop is CAISELERGTEAFF. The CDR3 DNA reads TGTGCCATCAGTGAGTTAGAACGGGGAACTGAAGCTTTCTTT.

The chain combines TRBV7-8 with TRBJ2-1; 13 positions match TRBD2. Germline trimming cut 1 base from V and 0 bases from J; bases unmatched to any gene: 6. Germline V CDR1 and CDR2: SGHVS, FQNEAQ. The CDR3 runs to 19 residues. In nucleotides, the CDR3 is TGTGCCAGCAGCTTAGTAGGACTAGCGGGGGCAAGCTCCTACAATGAGCAGTTCTTC. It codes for CASSLVGLAGASSYNEQFF.

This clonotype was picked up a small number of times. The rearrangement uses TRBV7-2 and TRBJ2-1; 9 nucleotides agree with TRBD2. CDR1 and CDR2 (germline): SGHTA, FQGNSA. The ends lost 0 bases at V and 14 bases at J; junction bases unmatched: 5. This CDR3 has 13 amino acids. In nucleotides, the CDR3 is TGTGCCAGCAGCTTAGCGTCCCAGCGGGAGGAGTTCTTC. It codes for CASSLASQREEFF. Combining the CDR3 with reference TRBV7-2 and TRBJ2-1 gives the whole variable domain GAGVSQSPSNKVTEKGKDVELRCDPISGHTALYWYRQSLGQGLEFLIYFQGNSAPDKSGLPSDRFSAERTGGSVSTLTIQRTQQEDSAVYLCASSLASQREEFFGPGTRLTVL.